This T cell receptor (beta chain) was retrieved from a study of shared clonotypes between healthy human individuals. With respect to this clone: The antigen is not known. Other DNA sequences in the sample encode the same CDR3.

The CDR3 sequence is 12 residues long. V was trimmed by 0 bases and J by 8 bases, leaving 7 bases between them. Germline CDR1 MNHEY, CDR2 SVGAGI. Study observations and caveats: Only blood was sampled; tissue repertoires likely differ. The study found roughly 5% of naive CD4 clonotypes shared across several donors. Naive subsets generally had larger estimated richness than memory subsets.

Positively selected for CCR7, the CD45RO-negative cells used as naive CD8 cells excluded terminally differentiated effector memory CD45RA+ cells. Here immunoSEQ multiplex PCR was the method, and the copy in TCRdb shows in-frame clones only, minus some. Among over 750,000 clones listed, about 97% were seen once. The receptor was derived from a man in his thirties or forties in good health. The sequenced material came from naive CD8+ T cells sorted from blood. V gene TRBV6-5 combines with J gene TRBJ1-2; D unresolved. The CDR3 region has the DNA TGTGCCAGCAGTTACTCCGGAGGGGGCTACACCTTC. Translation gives CASSYSGGGYTF.